These T cell receptor beta chains were read from a single sample in a study of blood T cell repertoires in COVID-19. The repertoire was sequenced with immunoSEQ multiplex PCR; TCRdb's copy has only in-frame clones and lacks some. This sample has about 210,000 clones, with around four fifths found just once. The sequenced sample consisted of peripheral blood. The receptors originated from a woman aged 45-60 years with acute or convalescent COVID-19. Both conserved end residues are trimmed from each CDR3.

v_call cdr3_aa
TRBV5-4 ASSIRTGDYGYT
TRBV9 ASSTGPGQGTNTQY
TRBV24-1 ATRNGDTQY
TRBV2 ASSGSVNSYNEQF
TRBV28 ASSFGSGTRTANSNQPQH
TRBV7-2 ASSSTGYEAF
TRBV4-1 ASSQDLGVSPLH
TRBV3-1/TRBV3-2 ASSHGGNTEAF
TRBV28 ASSLVRQGSDGEAF
TRBV18 ASSRAGTTDTQY
TRBV2 ASMRTSGQETQY
TRBV5-6 ASSARGADEKLF
TRBV25-1 ASSVGVLSYEQY
TRBV28 ASSPRVPDTQY
TRBV5-1 ASSLGSSGNTIY
TRBV27 ASSLSPANYGYT
TRBV28 ASSLGSAGVGEAF
TRBV6-6 AIRPQQGDGYT
TRBV28 ASSPTSGNVGELF
TRBV27 ASRDTSGLNQETQY
TRBV27 ASSFRGGRAAEQF
TRBV11-2 ASSLRGRGVQETQY
TRBV6-4 ASSERWRASVTGELF
TRBV18 ASSPGQVGTDTQY
TRBV7-2 ASSRTSGSRHNEQF
TRBV4-1 ASSQSLAGGLKETQY
TRBV5-4 ASSSGLSGGPDTQY
TRBV3-1/TRBV3-2 ASSQAGQGIEAF
TRBV6-5 ASRRTEQETQY
TRBV5-6 ASSMVRADPSYEQY
TRBV15 ATSRGTSGSTDTQY
TRBV6-1 ASSDFIFRGQKGSEAF
TRBV3-1/TRBV3-2 ASSQYGQGGETQY
TRBV6-5 ASRDRVTNSPLH
TRBV19 ASSISGGWEGNQPQH
TRBV11-3 ASSLGTSSGQETQY
TRBV28 ASSSPREQY